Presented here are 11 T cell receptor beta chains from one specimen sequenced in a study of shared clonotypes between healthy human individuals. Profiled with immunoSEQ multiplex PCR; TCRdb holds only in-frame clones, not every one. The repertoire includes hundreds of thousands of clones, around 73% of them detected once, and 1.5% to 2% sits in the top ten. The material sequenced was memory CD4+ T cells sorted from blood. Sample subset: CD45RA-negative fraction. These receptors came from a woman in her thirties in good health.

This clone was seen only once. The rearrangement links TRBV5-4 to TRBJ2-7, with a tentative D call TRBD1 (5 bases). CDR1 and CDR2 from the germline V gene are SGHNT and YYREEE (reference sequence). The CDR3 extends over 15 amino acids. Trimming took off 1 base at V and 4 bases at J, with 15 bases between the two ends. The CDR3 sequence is CASSLSGSHLYEQYF. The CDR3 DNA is TGTGCCAGCAGCTTGTCAGGGTCTCACCTTTACGAGCAGTACTTC.

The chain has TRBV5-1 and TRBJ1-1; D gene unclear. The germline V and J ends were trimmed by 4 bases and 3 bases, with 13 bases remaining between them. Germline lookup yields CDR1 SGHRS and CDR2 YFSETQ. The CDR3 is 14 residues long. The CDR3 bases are TGCGCCAGCAGCCGGAAGGGAGAATACACTGAAGCTTTCTTT. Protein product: CASSRKGEYTEAFF.

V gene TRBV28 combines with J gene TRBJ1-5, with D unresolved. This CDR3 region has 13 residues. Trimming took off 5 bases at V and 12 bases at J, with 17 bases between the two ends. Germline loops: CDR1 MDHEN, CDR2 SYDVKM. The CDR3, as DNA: TGTGCCAGCAGTCCGTACTCGAGCACAATCCAGCATTTT. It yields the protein CASSPYSSTIQHF. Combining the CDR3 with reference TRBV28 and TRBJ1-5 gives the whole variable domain DVKVTQSSRYLVKRTGEKVFLECVQDMDHENMFWYRQDPGLGLRLIYFSYDVKMKEKGDIPEGYSVSREKKERFSLILESASTNQTSMYLCASSPYSSTIQHFGDGTRLSIL.

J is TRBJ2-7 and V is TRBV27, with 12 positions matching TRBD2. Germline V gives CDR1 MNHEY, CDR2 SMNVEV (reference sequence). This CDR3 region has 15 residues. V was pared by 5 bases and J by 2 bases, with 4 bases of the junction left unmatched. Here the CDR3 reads CASSQLAGGTYEQYF. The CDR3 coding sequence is TGTGCCAGCAGTCAACTAGCGGGAGGTACCTACGAGCAGTACTTC.

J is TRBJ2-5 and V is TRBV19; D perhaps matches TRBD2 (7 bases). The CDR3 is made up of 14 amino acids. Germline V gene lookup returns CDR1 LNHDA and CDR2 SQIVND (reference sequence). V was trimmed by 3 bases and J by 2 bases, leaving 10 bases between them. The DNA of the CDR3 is TGTGCCAGTAGTATGGGGGGGCAGCAAGAGACCCAGTACTTC. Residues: CASSMGGQQETQYF.

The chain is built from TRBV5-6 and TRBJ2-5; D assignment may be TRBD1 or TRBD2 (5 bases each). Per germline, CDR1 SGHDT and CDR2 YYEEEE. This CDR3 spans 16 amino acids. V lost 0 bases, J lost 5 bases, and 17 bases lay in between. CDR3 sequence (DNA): TGTGCCAGCAGCTTGGCCCCGGGGCTGGAGATGGAGACCCAGTACTTC. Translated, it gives CASSLAPGLEMETQYF.

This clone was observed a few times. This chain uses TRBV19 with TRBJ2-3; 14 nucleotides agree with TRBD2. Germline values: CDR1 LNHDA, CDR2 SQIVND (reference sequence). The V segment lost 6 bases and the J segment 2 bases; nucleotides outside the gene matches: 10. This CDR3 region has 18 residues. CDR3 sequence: CASRRHGLAGGPTDTQYF. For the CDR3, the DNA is TGTGCCAGTAGACGTCATGGACTAGCGGGAGGCCCCACAGATACGCAGTATTTT.

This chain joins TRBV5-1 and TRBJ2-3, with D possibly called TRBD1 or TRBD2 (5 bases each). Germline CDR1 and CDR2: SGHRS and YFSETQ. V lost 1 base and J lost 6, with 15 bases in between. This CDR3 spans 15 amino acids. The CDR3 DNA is TGCGCCAGCAGCTTGTTCCCGGGACCCTCGGATACGCAGTATTTT. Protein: CASSLFPGPSDTQYF.

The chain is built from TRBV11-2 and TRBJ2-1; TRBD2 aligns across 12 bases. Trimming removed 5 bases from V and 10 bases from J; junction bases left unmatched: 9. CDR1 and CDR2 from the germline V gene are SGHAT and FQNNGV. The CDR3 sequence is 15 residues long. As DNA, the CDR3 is TGTGCCAGCAGCCAGGGACTAGCGGGTACGCCGGAGCAGTTCTTC. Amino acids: CASSQGLAGTPEQFF.

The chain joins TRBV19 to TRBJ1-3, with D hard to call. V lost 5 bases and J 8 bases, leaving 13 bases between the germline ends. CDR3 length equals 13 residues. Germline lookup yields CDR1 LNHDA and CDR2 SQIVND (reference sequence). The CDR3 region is CASSSGLADTIYF. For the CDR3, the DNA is TGTGCCAGTAGTTCGGGCCTCGCGGACACCATATATTTT. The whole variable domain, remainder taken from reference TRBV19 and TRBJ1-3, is DGGITQSPKYLFRKEGQNVTLSCEQNLNHDAMYWYRQDPGQGLRLIYYSQIVNDFQKGDIAEGYSVSREKKESFPLTVTSAQKNPTAFYLCASSSGLADTIYFGEGSWLTVV.

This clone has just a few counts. As DNA, the CDR3 is TGTGCCTGGAGAGGACAGCTGAACACTGAAGCTTTCTTT. This encodes CAWRGQLNTEAFF. The rearrangement joins TRBV30 to TRBJ1-1, with D possibly being TRBD1 (6 bases). The V and J ends lost 3 bases and 0 bases respectively, with 8 bases between them. Looked up from germline, CDR1 is GTSNPN and CDR2 is SVGIG (reference sequence). The CDR3 is made up of 13 amino acids.